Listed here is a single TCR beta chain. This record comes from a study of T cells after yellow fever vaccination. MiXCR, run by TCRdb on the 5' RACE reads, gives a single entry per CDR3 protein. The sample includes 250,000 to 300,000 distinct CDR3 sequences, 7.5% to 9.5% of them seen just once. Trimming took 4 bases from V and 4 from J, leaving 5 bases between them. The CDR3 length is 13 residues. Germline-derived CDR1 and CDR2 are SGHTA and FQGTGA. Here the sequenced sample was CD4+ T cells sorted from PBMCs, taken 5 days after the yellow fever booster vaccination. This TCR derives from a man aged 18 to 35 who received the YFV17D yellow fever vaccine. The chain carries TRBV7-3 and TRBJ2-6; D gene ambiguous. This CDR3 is CASSSAGANVLTF. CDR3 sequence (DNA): TGTGCCAGCAGCTCCGCAGGGGCCAACGTCCTGACTTTC.